These 11 T cell receptor beta chains originate from one sample sequenced in a study of cytomegalovirus exposure and HLA in healthy donors. This PCR relied on a set of 60 Vbeta primers and 13 Jbeta primers. Sequenced by immunoSEQ multiplex PCR; TCRdb stores in-frame clones only, minus some. This table has more than 95,000 clones, around 15% appearing once. Source material: PBMCs. The receptor set was obtained from a female donor in good health and CMV-seronegative.

The chain carries TRBV6-1 and TRBJ2-1; possibly TRBD2 for D (5 bases). Germline V gives CDR1 MNHNS, CDR2 SASEGT. The CDR3 runs to 15 residues. Deletions cut 1 base from V and 8 bases from J, with 15 bases between. In DNA form, the CDR3 reads TGTGCCAGCAGTGAAGGGAGGTCGGGGAGCCATGAGCAGTTCTTC. This translates into CASSEGRSGSHEQFF.

DNA for the CDR3: TGTGCCACCAGCAGAGATTCGATTCAACAGGGGTATGAAAAACTGTTTTTT. Translation gives CATSRDSIQQGYEKLFF. The chain is built from TRBV15 and TRBJ1-4; 7 bases agree with TRBD1. V was clipped by 0 bases and J by 6 bases; unmatched bases: 10. Germline V gene sequence: CDR1 LNHNV, CDR2 YYDKDF (reference sequence). The CDR3 consists of 17 residues.

The chain joins TRBV9 to TRBJ2-2, with D perhaps TRBD2 (5 bases). This CDR3 has 16 amino acids. V was cut by 2 bases and J by 0 bases, with 11 bases left in between. CDR1 is SGDLS, CDR2 YYNGEE, per germline. Here the CDR3 reads CASSVLGGSNTGELFF. CDR3 sequence (DNA): TGTGCCAGCAGCGTCCTTGGAGGCTCGAACACCGGGGAGCTGTTTTTT. Drawing the rest from reference TRBV9 and TRBJ2-2, the complete variable domain is DSGVTQTPKHLITATGQRVTLRCSPRSGDLSVYWYQQSLDQGLQFLIQYYNGEERAKGNILERFSAQQFPDLHSELNLSSLELGDSALYFCASSVLGGSNTGELFFGEGSRLTVL.

Only a few counts were recorded for this clone. The junction departs from the called germline gene at one end, perhaps through a read error. The rearrangement uses TRBV19 and TRBJ2-7; 8 bases fit TRBD2. Per germline, CDR1 LNHDA and CDR2 SQIVND (reference sequence). The CDR3 loop spans 16 amino acids. The CDR3 DNA sequence: TGTGCCAGTAGTATAATCAGCGGGAGTGCCTCCCACGAGCAGTACTTC. Translating gives CASSIISGSASHEQYF.

The chain couples TRBV11-1 to TRBJ2-7; TRBD1 agrees at 8 bases. CDR3 size: 16 residues. Germline trimming cut 1 base from V and 2 bases from J; bases unmatched to any gene: 7. The germline V gene has CDR1 SGHAT and CDR2 FQDESV (reference sequence). The CDR3 region is CASSLEQGAPAYEQYF. DNA of the CDR3: TGTGCCAGCAGCTTAGAGCAGGGGGCGCCGGCCTACGAGCAGTACTTC.

This clone has a handful of counts. DNA for the CDR3: TGTGCCAGCAGCTTCCCTTACCGCGGGGAGAGCGGCTACACCTTC. Its protein product is CASSFPYRGESGYTF. The chain is built from TRBV7-2 and TRBJ1-2; D not resolved. The CDR3 is 15 residues long. Germline CDR1 SGHTA, CDR2 FQGNSA. The V and J ends lost 3 bases and 8 bases respectively, with 19 bases between them.

The chain carries TRBV5-1 and TRBJ1-1, with TRBD1 matching over 7 bases. The CDR3 loop spans 13 amino acids. Germline V gene data show CDR1 as SGHRS and CDR2 as YFSETQ. After removal of 2 bases from V and 5 bases from J, the junction contained 3 bases not matched to a gene. CDR3 DNA sequence: TGCGCCAGCAGCTTTAAGGGGGCAACTGAAGCTTTCTTT. Residues: CASSFKGATEAFF.

This clone was counted between two and nine times. The chain links TRBV30 to TRBJ2-7; no clear D. Looked up from germline, CDR1 is GTSNPN and CDR2 is SVGIG (reference sequence). V lost 1 base to trimming and J lost 3 bases, with 7 bases between them. The CDR3 contains 12 residues. The CDR3 loop reads CAWSDTVYEQYF. The CDR3 nucleotides are TGTGCCTGGAGTGATACAGTCTACGAGCAGTACTTC.

This clone has only a few counts. The sample contains more than one DNA sequence encoding this CDR3. Here the CDR3 DNA reads TGTGCCAGCAGCCGGAACACCGGGGAGCTGTTTTTT. Encoded protein: CASSRNTGELFF. This chain uses TRBV27 with TRBJ2-2; D unresolved. This CDR3 comprises 12 residues. V lost 6 bases to trimming and J lost 1 base, with 3 bases between them. CDR1 is MNHEY and CDR2 is SMNVEV in the germline V gene (reference sequence).

The V call is TRBV7-2, the J call TRBJ1-1; 7 positions match TRBD1. Germline lookup yields CDR1 SGHTA and CDR2 FQGNSA. The CDR3 consists of 14 residues. J gave up 6 bases and V 5 bases, and 9 bases lay outside the gene matches. The CDR3 region has the DNA TGTGCCAGCAGCGTGGGACAGACGCGCGCTGAAGCTTTCTTT. Its translation is CASSVGQTRAEAFF.

This clone appeared a few times. The chain carries TRBV20-1 and TRBJ1-1, with D uncertain. V was shortened by 6 bases and J by 5 bases, with 10 bases between the two germline ends. The CDR3 has 11 residues. Germline loops: CDR1 DFQATT, CDR2 SNEGSKA (reference sequence). CDR3: CSAGGRTEAFF. CDR3 sequence (DNA): TGCAGTGCAGGAGGGCGGACTGAAGCTTTCTTT.